This entry features one T cell receptor (beta chain) sequence. Its specificity is unknown. This record belongs to a study of T cells after yellow fever vaccination. Study background: Some fractions had low cell numbers, and these were prepared with SMART-Seq v4 Ultra Low Input.

Findings of the study overall: Clonotypes shared by both compartments, CD4 and CD8, made up a small share. Weaker in magnitude, the secondary response showed a faster peak on day 5 versus 15.

TCRdb re-called the 5' RACE reads through MiXCR, storing one row per CDR3 protein. The sample has around 400,000 distinct CDR3 sequences; 11% are singletons. Germline V gene lookup returns CDR1 SGHTA and CDR2 FQGTGA. V lost 3 bases, J lost 12 bases, and 10 bases stayed unmatched. The length of the CDR3 is 13 residues. The sequenced sample was PBMCs, obtained on the day of the first yellow fever vaccination. This chain connects TRBV7-3 to TRBJ1-1; 7 bases line up with TRBD1. The sequence was collected from a man between 18 and 35 years old who received the YFV17D yellow fever vaccine. CDR3 loop: CASSLTLGGMSFF. CDR3 nucleotide sequence: TGTGCCAGCAGCTTGACTTTAGGGGGCATGTCTTTCTTT. The full variable domain, in which reference TRBV7-3 and TRBJ1-1 provide the parts outside the CDR3, is GAGVSQTPSNKVTEKGKYVELRCDPISGHTALYWYRQSLGQGPEFLIYFQGTGAADDSGLPNDRFFAVRPEGSVSTLKIQRTERGDSAVYLCASSLTLGGMSFFGQGTRLTVV.